These 2 T cell receptor beta chains came from one sample sequenced in a study of blood T cell repertoires in COVID-19. Clones were read by immunoSEQ multiplex PCR, and TCRdb kept only the in-frame ones, dropping some. The sample has 53,000 or so clones; 90% are singletons. The specimen was peripheral blood. The receptor source for this set is a human donor in a cohort sampled during active COVID-19.

J is TRBJ1-6 and V is TRBV3-1 (or the pseudogene TRBV3-2); D is ambiguous. The V gene's germline CDR1 is LGHDT and CDR2 YNNKEL (reference sequence). V shed 3 bases and J shed 5 bases, with 5 bases lying between them. The CDR3 sequence is 13 residues long. The CDR3 DNA sequence: TGTGCCAGCAGCCACGTTGATAATTCACCCCTCCACTTT. Encoded protein: CASSHVDNSPLHF.

The V and J genes are TRBV19 and TRBJ2-6, with TRBD1 as a possible D gene (5 bases). Germline CDR1 reads LNHDA; CDR2 reads SQIVND (reference sequence). Trimming shortened V by 4 bases and J by 2 bases, and 15 bases separated the two germline ends. The CDR3 is made up of 17 amino acids. The CDR3, as DNA: TGTGCCAGTAGTAGACAGAGAGGACCTACTGGGGCCAACGTCCTGACTTTC. This sequence encodes CASSRQRGPTGANVLTF.